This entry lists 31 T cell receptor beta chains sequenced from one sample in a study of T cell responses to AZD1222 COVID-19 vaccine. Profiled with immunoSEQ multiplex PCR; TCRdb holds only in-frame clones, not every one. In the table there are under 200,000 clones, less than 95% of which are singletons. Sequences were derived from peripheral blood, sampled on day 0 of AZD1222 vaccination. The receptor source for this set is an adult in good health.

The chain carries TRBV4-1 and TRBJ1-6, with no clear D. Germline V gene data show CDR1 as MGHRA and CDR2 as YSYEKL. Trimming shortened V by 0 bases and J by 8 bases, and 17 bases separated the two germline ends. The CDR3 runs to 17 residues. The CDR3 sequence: CASSQDPVFQQDSPLHF. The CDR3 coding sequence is TGCGCCAGCAGCCAAGATCCCGTGTTCCAGCAGGATTCACCCCTCCACTTT.

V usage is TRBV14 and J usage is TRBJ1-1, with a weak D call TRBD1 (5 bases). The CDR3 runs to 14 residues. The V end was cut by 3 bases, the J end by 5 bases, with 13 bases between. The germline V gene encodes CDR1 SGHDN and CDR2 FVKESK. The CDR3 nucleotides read TGTGCCAGCAGCCAGGGGACGGTGGGGACTGAAGCTTTCTTT. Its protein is CASSQGTVGTEAFF. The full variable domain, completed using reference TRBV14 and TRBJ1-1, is EAGVTQFPSHSVIEKGQTVTLRCDPISGHDNLYWYRRVMGKEIKFLLHFVKESKQDESGMPNNRFLAERTGGTYSTLKVQPAELEDSGVYFCASSQGTVGTEAFFGQGTRLTVV.

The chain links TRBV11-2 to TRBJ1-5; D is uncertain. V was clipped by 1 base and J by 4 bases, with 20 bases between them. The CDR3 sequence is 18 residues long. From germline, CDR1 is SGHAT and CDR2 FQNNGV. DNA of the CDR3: TGTGCCAGCAGCTTAGCCCACTTTGGAGGGCCACCAAATCAGCCCCAGCATTTT. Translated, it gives CASSLAHFGGPPNQPQHF. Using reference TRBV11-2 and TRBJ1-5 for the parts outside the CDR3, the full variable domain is EAGVAQSPRYKIIEKRQSVAFWCNPISGHATLYWYQQILGQGPKLLIQFQNNGVVDDSQLPKDRFSAERLKGVDSTLKIQPAKLEDSAVYLCASSLAHFGGPPNQPQHFGDGTRLSIL.

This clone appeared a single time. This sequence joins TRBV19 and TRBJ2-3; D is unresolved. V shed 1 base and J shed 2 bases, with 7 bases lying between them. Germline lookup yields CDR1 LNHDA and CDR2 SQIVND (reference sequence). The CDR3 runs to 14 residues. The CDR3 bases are TGTGCCAGTAGTATAGTTGGAGACACAGATACGCAGTATTTT. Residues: CASSIVGDTDTQYF.

The CDR3 loop is CASSPGGNYGYTF. CDR3 DNA sequence: TGTGCCAGCAGCCCTGGGGGGAACTATGGCTACACCTTC. The chain is built from TRBV12-3 or TRBV12-4 and TRBJ1-2; D is possibly TRBD1 (5 bases). There are 13 residues in the CDR3. Trimming took 6 bases from V and 2 from J, leaving 10 bases between them.

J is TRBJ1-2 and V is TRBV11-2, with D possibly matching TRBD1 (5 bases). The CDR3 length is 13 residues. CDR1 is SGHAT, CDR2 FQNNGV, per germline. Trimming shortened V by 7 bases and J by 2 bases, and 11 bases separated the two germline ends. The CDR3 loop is CASKTDTNYGYTF. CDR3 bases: TGTGCCAGCAAGACGGACACGAACTATGGCTACACCTTC.

In nucleotides, the CDR3 is TGTGCCAGCAGCGCCTGGGACAGGAACACTGAAGCTTTCTTT. Translated, it gives CASSAWDRNTEAFF. The J gene is TRBJ1-1, the V gene TRBV3-1 (or the pseudogene TRBV3-2); TRBD1 agrees at 7 bases. CDR1 is LGHDT and CDR2 is YNNKEL in the germline V gene (reference sequence). Losses at the gene ends were 5 bases for V and 1 base for J; bases not matched to a gene: 4. This CDR3 has 14 residues.

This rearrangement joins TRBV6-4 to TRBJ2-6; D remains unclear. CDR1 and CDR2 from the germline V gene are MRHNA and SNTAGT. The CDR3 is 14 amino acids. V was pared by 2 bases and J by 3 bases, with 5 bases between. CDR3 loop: CASSDRVGANVLTF. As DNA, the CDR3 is TGTGCCAGCAGTGACAGGGTTGGGGCCAACGTCCTGACTTTC.

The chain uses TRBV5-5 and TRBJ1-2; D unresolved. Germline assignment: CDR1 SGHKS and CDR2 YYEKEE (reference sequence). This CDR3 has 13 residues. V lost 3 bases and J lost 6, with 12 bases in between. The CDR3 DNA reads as TGTGCCAGCAGCTCCAGTCCCTCCCATGGCTACACCTTC. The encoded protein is CASSSSPSHGYTF.

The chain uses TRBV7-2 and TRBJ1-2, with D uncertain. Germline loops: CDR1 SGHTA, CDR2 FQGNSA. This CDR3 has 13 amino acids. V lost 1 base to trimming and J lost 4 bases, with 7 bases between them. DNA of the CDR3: TGTGCCAGCAGCTTAGGGGGTGGCTATGGCTACACCTTC. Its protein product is CASSLGGGYGYTF.

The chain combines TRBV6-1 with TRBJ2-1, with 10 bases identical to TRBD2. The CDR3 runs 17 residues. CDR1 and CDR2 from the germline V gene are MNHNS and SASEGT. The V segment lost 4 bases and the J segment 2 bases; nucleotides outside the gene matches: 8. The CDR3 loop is CASSVPRTSGTYNEQFF. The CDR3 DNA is TGTGCCAGCAGTGTTCCCAGGACTAGCGGCACCTACAATGAGCAGTTCTTC.

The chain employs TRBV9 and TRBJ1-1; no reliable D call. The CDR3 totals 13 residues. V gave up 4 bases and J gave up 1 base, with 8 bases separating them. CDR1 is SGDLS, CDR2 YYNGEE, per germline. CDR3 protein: CASSWGENTEAFF. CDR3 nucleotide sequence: TGTGCCAGCAGCTGGGGTGAGAACACTGAAGCTTTCTTT. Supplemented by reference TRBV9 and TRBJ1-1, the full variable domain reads DSGVTQTPKHLITATGQRVTLRCSPRSGDLSVYWYQQSLDQGLQFLIQYYNGEERAKGNILERFSAQQFPDLHSELNLSSLELGDSALYFCASSWGENTEAFFGQGTRLTVV.

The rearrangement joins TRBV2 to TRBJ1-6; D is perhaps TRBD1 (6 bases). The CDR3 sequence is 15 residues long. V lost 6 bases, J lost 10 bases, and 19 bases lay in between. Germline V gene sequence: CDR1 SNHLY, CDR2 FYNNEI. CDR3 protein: CASSAPGGEGSPLHF. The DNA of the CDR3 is TGTGCCAGCAGCGCCCCGGGGGGCGAAGGGTCACCCCTCCACTTT.

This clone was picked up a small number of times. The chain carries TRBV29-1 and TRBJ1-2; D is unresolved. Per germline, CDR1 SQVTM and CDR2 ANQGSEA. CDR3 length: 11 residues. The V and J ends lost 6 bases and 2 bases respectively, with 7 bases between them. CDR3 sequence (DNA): TGCAGCGTAGCAGCGAACTATGGCTACACCTTC. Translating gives CSVAANYGYTF.

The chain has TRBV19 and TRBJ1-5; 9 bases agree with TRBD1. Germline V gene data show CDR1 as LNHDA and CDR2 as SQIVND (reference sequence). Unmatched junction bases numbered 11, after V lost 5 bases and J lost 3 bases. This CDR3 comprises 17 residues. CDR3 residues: CASSSRGDREFNQPQHF. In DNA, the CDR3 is TGTGCCAGTAGTTCGAGAGGGGACAGGGAGTTCAATCAGCCCCAGCATTTT. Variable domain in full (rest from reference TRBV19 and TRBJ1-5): DGGITQSPKYLFRKEGQNVTLSCEQNLNHDAMYWYRQDPGQGLRLIYYSQIVNDFQKGDIAEGYSVSREKKESFPLTVTSAQKNPTAFYLCASSSRGDREFNQPQHFGDGTRLSIL.

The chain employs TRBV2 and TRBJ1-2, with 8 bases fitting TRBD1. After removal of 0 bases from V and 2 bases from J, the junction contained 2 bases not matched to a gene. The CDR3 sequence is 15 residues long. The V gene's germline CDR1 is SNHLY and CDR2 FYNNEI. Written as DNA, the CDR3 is TGTGCCAGCAGTGAAGCCCAGGGGGCGAACTATGGCTACACCTTC. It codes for CASSEAQGANYGYTF.

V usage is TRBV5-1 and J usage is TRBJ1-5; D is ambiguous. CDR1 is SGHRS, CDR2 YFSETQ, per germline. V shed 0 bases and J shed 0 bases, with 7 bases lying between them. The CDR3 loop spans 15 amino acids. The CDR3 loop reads CASSLGGDSNQPQHF. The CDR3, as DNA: TGCGCCAGCAGCTTGGGCGGGGATAGCAATCAGCCCCAGCATTTT.

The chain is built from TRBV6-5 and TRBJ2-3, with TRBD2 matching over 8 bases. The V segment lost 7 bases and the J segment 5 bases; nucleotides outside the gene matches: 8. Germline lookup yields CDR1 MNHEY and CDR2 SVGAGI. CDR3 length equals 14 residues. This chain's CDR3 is CASNGRGGGDTQYF. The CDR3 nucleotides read TGTGCCAGCAATGGACGGGGGGGCGGAGATACGCAGTATTTT.

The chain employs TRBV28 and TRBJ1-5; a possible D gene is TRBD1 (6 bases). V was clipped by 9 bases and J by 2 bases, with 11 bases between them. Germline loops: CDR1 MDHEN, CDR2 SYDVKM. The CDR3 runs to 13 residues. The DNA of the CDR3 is TGTGCCAGTATACAGGGAGGCAATCAGCCCCAGCATTTT. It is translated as CASIQGGNQPQHF.

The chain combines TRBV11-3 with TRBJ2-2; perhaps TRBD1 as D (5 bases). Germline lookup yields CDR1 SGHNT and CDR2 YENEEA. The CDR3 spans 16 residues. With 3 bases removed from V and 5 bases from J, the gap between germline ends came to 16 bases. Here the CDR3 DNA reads TGTGCCAGCAGCTTCCAGACAGTCCCGAGGACCGGGGAGCTGTTTTTT. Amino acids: CASSFQTVPRTGELFF.

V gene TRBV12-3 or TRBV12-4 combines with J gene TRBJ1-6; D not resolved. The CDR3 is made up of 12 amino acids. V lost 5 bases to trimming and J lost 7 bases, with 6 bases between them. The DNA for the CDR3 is TGTGCCAGCAGTGTGGGCAATTCACCCCTCCACTTT. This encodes CASSVGNSPLHF.

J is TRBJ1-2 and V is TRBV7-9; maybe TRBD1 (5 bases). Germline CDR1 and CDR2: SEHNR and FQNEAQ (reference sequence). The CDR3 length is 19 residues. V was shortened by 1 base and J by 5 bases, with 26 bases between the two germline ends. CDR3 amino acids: CASSLEAGGPGFRGYGYTF. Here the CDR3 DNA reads TGTGCCAGCAGCTTAGAGGCGGGCGGTCCAGGGTTCCGGGGGTATGGCTACACCTTC.

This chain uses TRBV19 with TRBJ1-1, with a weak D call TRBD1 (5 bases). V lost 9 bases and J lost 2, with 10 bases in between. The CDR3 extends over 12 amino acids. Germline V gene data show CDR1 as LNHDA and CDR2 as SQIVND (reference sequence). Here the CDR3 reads CASGHRNTEAFF. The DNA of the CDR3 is TGTGCCAGCGGACACAGAAACACTGAAGCTTTCTTT.

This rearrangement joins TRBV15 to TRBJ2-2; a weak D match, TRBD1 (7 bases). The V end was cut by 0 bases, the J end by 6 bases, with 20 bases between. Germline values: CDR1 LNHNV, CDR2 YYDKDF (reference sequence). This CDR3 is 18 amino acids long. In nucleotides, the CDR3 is TGTGCCACCAGCAGAGATCTCGGAGGGGGCGAATTCGCCGGGGAGCTGTTTTTT. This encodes CATSRDLGGGEFAGELFF.

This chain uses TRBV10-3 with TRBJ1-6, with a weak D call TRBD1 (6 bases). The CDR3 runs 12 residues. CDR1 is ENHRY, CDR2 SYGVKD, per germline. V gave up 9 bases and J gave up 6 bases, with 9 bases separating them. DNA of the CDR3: TGTGCCATTAGGACAGTTAATTCACCCCTCCACTTT. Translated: CAIRTVNSPLHF.

CDR3 sequence reads: CASRRVTGLTNEKLFF. CDR3 bases: TGTGCCAGTAGGCGCGTAACAGGGCTCACTAATGAAAAACTGTTTTTT. The V call is TRBV19, the J call TRBJ1-4; tentative D call: TRBD1 (6 bases). Germline loops: CDR1 LNHDA, CDR2 SQIVND (reference sequence). This CDR3 is built from 16 residues. V lost 6 bases and J lost 2, with 16 bases in between.

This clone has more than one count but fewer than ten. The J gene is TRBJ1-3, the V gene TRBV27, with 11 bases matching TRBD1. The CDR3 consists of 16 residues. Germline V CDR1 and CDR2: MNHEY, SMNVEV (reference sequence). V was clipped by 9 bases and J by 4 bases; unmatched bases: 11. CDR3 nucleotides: TGTGCCAGAACTATCTCTGGGACAGGGGGAGGAAACACCATATATTTT. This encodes CARTISGTGGGNTIYF.

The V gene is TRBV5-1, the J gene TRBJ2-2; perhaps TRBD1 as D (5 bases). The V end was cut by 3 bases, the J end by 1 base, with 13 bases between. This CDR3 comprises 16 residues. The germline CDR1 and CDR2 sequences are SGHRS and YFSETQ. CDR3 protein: CASSSDQGRNTGELFF. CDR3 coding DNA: TGCGCCAGCAGCTCGGATCAGGGAAGGAACACCGGGGAGCTGTTTTTT.

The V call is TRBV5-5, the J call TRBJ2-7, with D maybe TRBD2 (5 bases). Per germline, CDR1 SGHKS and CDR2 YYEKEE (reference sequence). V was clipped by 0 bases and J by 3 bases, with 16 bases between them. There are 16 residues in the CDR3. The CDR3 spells CASSLEPRGSLYEQYF. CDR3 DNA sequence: TGTGCCAGCAGCTTGGAGCCACGGGGAAGCCTCTACGAGCAGTACTTC.

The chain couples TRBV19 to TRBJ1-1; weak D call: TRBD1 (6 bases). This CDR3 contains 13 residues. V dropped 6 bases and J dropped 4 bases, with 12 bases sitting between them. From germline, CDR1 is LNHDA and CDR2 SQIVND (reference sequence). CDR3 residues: CASSYREGTEAFF. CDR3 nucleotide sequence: TGTGCCAGTAGCTACAGGGAGGGCACTGAAGCTTTCTTT.

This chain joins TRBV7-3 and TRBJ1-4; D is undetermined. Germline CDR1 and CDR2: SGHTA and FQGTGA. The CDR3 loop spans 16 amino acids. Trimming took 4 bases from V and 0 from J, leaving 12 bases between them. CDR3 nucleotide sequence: TGTGCCAGCAGCTCCCCATCAGTTGCAACTAATGAAAAACTGTTTTTT. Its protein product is CASSSPSVATNEKLFF.